The entry below describes one T cell receptor beta chain. The CDR3 sequence is 15 residues long. The junction had 8 bases not matched to a gene; V was cut back by 0 bases and J by 8 bases. Per the germline V gene, CDR1 is GTSNPN and CDR2 is SVGIG (reference sequence). Sequencing used immunoSEQ multiplex PCR; TCRdb keeps in-frame clones, though not all of them. The sample contains tens of thousands of clones, about nine tenths of which appear only once. This entry belongs to a study of T cell changes during pregnancy in multiple sclerosis. The sequence came from a female donor with multiple sclerosis, enrolled in a pregnancy study. The specimen comprised CD4+ T cells from peripheral blood mononuclear cells, sampled in the second trimester of pregnancy. This chain links TRBV30 with TRBJ1-4; 8 bases match TRBD1. DNA for the CDR3: TGTGCCTGGAGTGTGCCTCAGGGGGCTGGGGAAAAACTGTTTTTT. This encodes CAWSVPQGAGEKLFF. The full variable domain, completed using reference TRBV30 and TRBJ1-4, is SQTIHQWPATLVQPVGSPLSLECTVEGTSNPNLYWYRQAAGRGLQLLFYSVGIGQISSEVPQNLSASRPQDRQFILSSKKLLLSDSGFYLCAWSVPQGAGEKLFFGSGTQLSVL.